This entry describes one T cell receptor (beta chain). The clone's antigen remains unknown. Within one base of it there is no much larger clone, and no base qualities were kept. For CDR1 and CDR2, the germline V gene lists KGHSH and LQKENI. The CDR3 runs 16 residues from the cysteine to the phenylalanine. This entry keeps only the CDR3 DNA: 48 bases, framed from base 1. V is clipped by 1 base and J by 3 bases, and the sequence between their germline boundaries is 14 bases long. These data originate in a study of CD8 T cells in ankylosing spondylitis (dated by TCRdb to 2016 to 2017). Looking at the study overall: The study profiled T cell receptor beta repertoires in healthy donors and ankylosing spondylitis patients to find disease-linked TCR variants. In total, the full study cohort was made up of 108 healthy donors and 25 ankylosing spondylitis patients. Peripheral blood was sampled, and synovial fluid was additionally collected from ankylosing spondylitis patients.

Sequencing was performed on an Illumina HiSeq 2500. Quantitative 5'-RACE with molecular barcodes was used to prepare TCR beta libraries. In the paper's pipeline: To identify disease-linked TCR variants, a new computational method was used, one built on a probabilistic model of VDJ rearrangement. TCRdb itself trimmed the public reads at Q25 with fastp, ran MiXCR and retained productive beta chains. Identical CDR3 proteins give one entry, which carries the most common genes and DNA. The V and J calls and clone size come from TCRdb's table, not from the authors' own analysis. The sample table contains almost 400,000 distinct CDR3 sequences; only one count was recorded for around 22% of them. The top ten clones comprise 16% of the sample. Study-wide findings and limitations: In peripheral blood, the disease-linked clones were found at relatively low frequencies and had a CD8+ phenotype. Some of the motif variants had been reported before in the synovial fluid and blood of reactive arthritis patients, a finding that suggests common disease-initiation mechanisms. A TCR beta motif made up of 7 to 9 highly homologous amino acid variants appeared to be characteristic of blood from ankylosing spondylitis patients. The disease-linked clones were reported to be significantly enriched in matched synovial fluid samples from ankylosing spondylitis patients.

The sequenced sample consisted of blood, either unsorted or a sorted T cell fraction (not recorded which). The sequence derives from a male donor with ankylosing spondylitis. Recombination joined TRBV18 with TRBJ2-3; a weak D assignment points to TRBD2 (5 bases agree). The CDR3 loop reads CASSPRARRSTDTQYF. The DNA sequence is given as TGTGCCAGCTCACCACGGGCCCGGAGGTCGACAGATACGCAGTATTTT.